This T cell receptor (beta chain) was sequenced for a study of T cells in Graves' hyperthyroidism and ophthalmopathy. Study-wide context: Blood was drawn when the patient was first diagnosed and still untreated.

TCR beta CDR3 regions were amplified from RNA transcripts. The HTBI primer set drove a first-round RT-PCR of the TCR CDR3. One entry per CDR3 protein results from TCRdb running MiXCR on the multiplex PCR reads. The sample contains around 690,000 distinct CDR3 sequences, approximately 15% of which appear only once. Orbital computed tomography and thyroid ultrasound, together with serum TRAb and thyroxine and clinical symptoms, were used for diagnoses. Regarding the study as a whole: Most thyroid-expanded clonotypes above 0.001 were also found in blood.

Germline V gives CDR1 MDHEN, CDR2 SYDVKM. This CDR3 region has 14 residues. The trim removed 6 bases at V and 1 base at J, leaving 5 bases unmatched. At least ten counts were recorded for this clonotype. Its target is unknown. The rearrangement joins TRBV28 to TRBJ1-1; 7 bases fit TRBD1. The receptor was derived from a man in his fifties with Graves' hyperthyroidism. Sequencing input: blood. CDR3 DNA: TGTGCCAGCAGACCGTGGACAGGGAACACTGAAGCTTTCTTT. Amino acids: CASRPWTGNTEAFF. The full variable domain, in which reference TRBV28 and TRBJ1-1 provide the parts outside the CDR3, is DVKVTQSSRYLVKRTGEKVFLECVQDMDHENMFWYRQDPGLGLRLIYFSYDVKMKEKGDIPEGYSVSREKKERFSLILESASTNQTSMYLCASRPWTGNTEAFFGQGTRLTVV.